The entry below describes one TCR beta chain. The antigen is undetermined. The source of the sample is a study of radiation and T cells in renal cell carcinoma. The wider study: Nephrectomy followed 15 Gy stereotactic body radiation by 4 weeks. General observations from the study: No pretreatment tumor biopsies were available for baseline clonotypes.

The assay was immunoSEQ multiplex PCR, and TCRdb's table has in-frame clones only and misses some. This sample has 90,000 to 95,000 clones; approximately 80% occur once, and the top ten carry 5% to 6.5%. Time point in this sample: baseline pretreatment blood. Treatment in this sample: 15 Gy SBRT to primary tumor, nephrectomy 4 weeks later. The patient's renal cell carcinoma had clear cell pathology. This TCR was sampled from a man in his 60s with renal cell carcinoma. The sample in question was blood, obtained from a patient whose treatment included radiotherapy and nephrectomy.

The CDR3 protein is CASSKAGGSYNEQFF. CDR3 in DNA: TGTGCCAGCAGCAAAGCGGGAGGTTCCTACAATGAGCAGTTCTTC. The chain combines TRBV7-6 with TRBJ2-1; 9 nucleotides match TRBD2. Trimming removed 5 bases from V and 1 base from J; junction bases left unmatched: 3. Germline-derived CDR1 and CDR2 are SGHVS and FNYEAQ. This CDR3 contains 15 residues.